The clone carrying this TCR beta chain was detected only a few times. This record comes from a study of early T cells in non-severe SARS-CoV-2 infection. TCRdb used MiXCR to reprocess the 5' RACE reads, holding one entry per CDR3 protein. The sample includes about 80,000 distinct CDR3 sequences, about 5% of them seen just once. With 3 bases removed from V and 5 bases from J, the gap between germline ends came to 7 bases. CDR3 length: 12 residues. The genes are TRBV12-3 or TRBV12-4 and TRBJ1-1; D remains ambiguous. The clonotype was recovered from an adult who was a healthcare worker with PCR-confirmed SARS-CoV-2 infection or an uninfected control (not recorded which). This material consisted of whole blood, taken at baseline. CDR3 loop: CASSFPVTEAFF. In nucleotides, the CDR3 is TGTGCCAGCAGTTTCCCCGTAACTGAAGCTTTCTTT.